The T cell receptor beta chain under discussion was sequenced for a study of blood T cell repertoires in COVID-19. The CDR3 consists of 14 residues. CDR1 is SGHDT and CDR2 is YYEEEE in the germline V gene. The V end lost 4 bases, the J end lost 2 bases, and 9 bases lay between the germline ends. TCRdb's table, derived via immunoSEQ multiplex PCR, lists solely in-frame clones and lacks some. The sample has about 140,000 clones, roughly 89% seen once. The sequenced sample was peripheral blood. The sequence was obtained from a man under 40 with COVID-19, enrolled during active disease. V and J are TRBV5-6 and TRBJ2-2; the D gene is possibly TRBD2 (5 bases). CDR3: CASSLDYNTGELFF. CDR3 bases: TGTGCCAGCAGCCTAGACTACAACACCGGGGAGCTGTTTTTT.